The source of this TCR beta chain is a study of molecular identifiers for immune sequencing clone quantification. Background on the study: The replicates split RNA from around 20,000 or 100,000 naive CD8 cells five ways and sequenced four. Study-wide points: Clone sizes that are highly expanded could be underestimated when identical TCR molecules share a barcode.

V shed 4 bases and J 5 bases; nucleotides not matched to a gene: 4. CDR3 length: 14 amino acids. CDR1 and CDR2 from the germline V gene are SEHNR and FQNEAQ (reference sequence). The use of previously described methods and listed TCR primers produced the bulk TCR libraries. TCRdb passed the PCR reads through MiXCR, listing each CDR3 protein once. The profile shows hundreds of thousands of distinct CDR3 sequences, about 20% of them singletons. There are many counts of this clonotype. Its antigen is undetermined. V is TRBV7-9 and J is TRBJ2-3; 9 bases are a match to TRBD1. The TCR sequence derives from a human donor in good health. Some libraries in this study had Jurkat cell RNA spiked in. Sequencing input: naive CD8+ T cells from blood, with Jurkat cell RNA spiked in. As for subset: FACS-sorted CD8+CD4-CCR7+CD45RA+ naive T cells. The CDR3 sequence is CASSWTGAEDTQYF. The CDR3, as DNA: TGTGCCAGCAGCTGGACAGGGGCGGAAGATACGCAGTATTTT.